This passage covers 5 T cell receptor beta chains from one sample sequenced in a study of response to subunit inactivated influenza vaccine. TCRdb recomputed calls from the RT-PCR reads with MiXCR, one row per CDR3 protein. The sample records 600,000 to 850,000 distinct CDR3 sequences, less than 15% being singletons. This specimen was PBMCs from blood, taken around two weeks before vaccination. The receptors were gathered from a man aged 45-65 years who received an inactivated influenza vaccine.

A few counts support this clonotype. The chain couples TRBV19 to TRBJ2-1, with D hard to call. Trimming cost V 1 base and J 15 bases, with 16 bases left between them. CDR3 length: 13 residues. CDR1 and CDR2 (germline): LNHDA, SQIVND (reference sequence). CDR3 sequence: CASSIAPQVERFF. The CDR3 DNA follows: TGTGCCAGTAGTATAGCCCCTCAGGTCGAGAGGTTCTTC.

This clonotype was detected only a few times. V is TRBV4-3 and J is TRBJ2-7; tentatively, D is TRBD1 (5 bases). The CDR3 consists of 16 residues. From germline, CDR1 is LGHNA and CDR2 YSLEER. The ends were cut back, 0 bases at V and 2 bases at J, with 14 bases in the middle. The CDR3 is CASSQEGRASPYEQYF. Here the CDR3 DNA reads TGCGCCAGCAGCCAAGAGGGCAGGGCTTCCCCCTACGAGCAGTACTTC.

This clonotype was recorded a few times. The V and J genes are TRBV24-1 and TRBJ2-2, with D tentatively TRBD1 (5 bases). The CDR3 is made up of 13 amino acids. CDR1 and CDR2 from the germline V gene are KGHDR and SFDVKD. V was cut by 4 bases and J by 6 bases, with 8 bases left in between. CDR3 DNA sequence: TGTGCCACCAGTGAAGGGGTCGCCGGGGAGCTGTTTTTT. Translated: CATSEGVAGELFF.

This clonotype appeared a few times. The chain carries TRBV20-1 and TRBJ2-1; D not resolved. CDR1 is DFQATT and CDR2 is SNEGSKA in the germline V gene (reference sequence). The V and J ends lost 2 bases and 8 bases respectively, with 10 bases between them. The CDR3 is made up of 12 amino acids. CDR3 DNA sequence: TGCAGTGCTAGACTAGGGCAGTATGAGCAGTTCTTC. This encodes CSARLGQYEQFF.

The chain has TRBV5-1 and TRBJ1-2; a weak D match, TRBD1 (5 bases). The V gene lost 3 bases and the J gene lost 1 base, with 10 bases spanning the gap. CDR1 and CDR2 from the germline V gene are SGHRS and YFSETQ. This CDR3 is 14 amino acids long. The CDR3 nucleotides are TGCGCCAGCAGCTCTCTGACAGATAACTATGGCTACACCTTC. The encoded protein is CASSSLTDNYGYTF.